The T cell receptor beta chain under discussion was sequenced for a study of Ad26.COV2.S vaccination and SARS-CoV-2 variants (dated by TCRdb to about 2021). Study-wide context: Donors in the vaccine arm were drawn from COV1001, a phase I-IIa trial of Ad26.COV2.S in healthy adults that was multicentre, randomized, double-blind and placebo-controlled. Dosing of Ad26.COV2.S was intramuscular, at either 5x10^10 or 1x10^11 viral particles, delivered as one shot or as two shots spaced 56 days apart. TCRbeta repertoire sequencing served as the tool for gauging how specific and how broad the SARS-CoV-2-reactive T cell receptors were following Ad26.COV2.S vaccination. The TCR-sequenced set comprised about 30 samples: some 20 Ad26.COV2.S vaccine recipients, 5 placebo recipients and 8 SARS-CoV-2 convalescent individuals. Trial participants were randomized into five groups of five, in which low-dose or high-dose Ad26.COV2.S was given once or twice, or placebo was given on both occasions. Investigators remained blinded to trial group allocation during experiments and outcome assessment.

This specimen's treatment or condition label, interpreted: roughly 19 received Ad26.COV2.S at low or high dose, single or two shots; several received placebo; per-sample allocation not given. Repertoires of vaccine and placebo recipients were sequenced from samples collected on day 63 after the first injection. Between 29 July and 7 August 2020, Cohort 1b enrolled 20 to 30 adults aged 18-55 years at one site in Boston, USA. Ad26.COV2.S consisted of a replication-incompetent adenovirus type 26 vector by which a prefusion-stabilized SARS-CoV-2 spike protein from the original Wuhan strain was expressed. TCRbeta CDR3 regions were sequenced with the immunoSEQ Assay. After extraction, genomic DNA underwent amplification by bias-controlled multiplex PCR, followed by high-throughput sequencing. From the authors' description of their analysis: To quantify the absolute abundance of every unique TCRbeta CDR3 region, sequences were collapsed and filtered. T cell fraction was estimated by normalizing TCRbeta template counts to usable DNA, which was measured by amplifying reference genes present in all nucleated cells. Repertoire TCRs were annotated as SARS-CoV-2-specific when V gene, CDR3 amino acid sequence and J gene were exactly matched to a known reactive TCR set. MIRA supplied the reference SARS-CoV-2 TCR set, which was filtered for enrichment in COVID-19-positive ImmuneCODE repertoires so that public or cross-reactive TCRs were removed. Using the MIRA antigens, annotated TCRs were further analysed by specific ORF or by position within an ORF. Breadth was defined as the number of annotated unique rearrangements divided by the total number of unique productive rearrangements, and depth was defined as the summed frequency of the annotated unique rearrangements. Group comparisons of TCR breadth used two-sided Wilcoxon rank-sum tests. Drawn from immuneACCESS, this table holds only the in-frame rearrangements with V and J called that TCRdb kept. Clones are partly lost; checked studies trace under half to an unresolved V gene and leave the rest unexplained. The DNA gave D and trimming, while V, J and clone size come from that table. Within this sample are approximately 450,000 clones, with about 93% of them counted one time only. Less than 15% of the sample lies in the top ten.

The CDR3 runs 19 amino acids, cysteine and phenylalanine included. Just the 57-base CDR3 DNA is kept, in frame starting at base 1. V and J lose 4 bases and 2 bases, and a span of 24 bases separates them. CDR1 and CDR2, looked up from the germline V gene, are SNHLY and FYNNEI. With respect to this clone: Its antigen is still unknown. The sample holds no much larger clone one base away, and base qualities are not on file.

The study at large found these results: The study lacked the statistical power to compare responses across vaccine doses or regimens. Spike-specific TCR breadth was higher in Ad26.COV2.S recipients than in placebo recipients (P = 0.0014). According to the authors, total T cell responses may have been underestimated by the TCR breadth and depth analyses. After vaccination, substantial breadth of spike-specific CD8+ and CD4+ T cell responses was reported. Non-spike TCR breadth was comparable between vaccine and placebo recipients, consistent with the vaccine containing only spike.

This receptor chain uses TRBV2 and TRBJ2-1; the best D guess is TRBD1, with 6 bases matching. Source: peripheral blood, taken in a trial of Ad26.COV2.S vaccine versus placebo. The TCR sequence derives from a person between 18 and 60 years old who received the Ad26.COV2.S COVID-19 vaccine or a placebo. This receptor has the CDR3 CASSVSSVVGQLTYNEQFF. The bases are TGTGCCAGCAGTGTATCCTCGGTCGTTGGACAGTTGACCTACAATGAGCAGTTCTTC.